This T cell receptor (beta chain) was profiled in a study of cytomegalovirus exposure and HLA in healthy donors. V gave up 8 bases and J gave up 1 base; unmatched junction bases: 12. CDR3 length: 16 amino acids. The V gene's germline CDR1 is SNHLY and CDR2 FYNNEI. Donors came from a validation cohort of some 130 subjects, distinct from the first 666-subject cohort. The protocol was immunoSEQ multiplex PCR, while the TCRdb copy is restricted to in-frame clones and leaves out a portion. Of 110,000 to 150,000 clones listed, roughly four fifths are singletons. This TCR derives from a young woman in good health and CMV-seronegative. The V gene is TRBV2, the J gene TRBJ2-5; TRBD2 aligns across 8 bases. The material sequenced was PBMCs. CDR3 coding DNA: TGTGCCAGCTATGGTTTTGGCGGGGGGAGCCAAGAGACCCAGTACTTC. Amino acid sequence: CASYGFGGGSQETQYF.